Reported below is one T cell receptor beta chain. V lost 1 base to trimming and J lost 3 bases; unmatched junction nucleotides: 9. Germline lookup yields CDR1 SNHLY and CDR2 FYNNEI. The CDR3 spans 16 residues. The repertoire was sequenced with immunoSEQ multiplex PCR; TCRdb's copy has only in-frame clones and lacks some. The data contain approximately 600 clones, around three quarters of them singletons. The data are from a study of ipilimumab plus nivolumab after autologous stem cell transplantation. The sample consisted of PBMCs, taken in a trial of ipilimumab plus nivolumab as post-transplant consolidation. The V call is TRBV2, the J call TRBJ2-7; 7 bases are shared with TRBD1. The receptor's source is a male donor with diffuse large B-cell lymphoma. CDR3 coding DNA: TGTGCCAGCAGTGAAGGAGGGACAGAATATTTCTACGAGCAGTACTTC. It yields the protein CASSEGGTEYFYEQYF.